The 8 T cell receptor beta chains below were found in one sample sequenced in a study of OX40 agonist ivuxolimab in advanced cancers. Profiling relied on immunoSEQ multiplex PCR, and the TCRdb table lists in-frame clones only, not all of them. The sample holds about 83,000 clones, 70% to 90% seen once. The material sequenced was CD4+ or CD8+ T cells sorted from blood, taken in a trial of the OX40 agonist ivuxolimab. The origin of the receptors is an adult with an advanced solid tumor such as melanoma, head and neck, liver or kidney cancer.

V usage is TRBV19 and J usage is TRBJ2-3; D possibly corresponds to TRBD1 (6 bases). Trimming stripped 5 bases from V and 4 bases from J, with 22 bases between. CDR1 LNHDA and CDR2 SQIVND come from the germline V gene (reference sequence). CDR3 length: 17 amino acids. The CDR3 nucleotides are TGTGCCAGTAGTCCAGCCGCCTACAGGGCCTCAGCAGATACGCAGTATTTT. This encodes CASSPAAYRASADTQYF.

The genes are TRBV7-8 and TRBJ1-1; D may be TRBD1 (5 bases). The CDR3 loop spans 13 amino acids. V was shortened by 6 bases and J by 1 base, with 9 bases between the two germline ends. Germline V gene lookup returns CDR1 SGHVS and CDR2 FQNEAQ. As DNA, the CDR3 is TGTGCCAGCAGTTGGCAGGGGAACACTGAAGCTTTCTTT. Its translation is CASSWQGNTEAFF.

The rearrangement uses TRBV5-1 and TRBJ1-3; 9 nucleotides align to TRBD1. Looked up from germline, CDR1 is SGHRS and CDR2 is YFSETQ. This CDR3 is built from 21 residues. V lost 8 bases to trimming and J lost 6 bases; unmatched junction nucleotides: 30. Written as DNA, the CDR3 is TGCGCCAGTTCCAGGGGGCCAGCAGCTTGGATTCTTGGACAGGGGACAAACACCATATATTTT. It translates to CASSRGPAAWILGQGTNTIYF.

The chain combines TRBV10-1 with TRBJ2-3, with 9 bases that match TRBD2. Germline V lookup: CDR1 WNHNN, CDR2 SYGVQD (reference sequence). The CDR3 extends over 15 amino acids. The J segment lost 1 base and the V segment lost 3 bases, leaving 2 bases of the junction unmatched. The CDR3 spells CASSDWTSGTDTQYF. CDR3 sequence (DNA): TGCGCCAGCAGTGACTGGACTAGCGGCACAGATACGCAGTATTTT.

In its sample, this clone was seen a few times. For the CDR3, the DNA is TGTGCCAGTAGTATAGGGGGGACAGGGGATCAGCCCCAGCATTTT. Residues: CASSIGGTGDQPQHF. The chain has TRBV19 and TRBJ1-5; TRBD1 agrees at 10 bases. There are 15 residues in the CDR3. Per the germline V gene, CDR1 is LNHDA and CDR2 is SQIVND (reference sequence). Trimming took 1 base from V and 5 from J; bases not matched to a gene: 2.

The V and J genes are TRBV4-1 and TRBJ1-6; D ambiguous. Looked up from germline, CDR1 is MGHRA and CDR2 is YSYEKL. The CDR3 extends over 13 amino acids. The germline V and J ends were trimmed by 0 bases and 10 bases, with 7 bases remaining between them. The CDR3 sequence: CASSQEGGSPLHF. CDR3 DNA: TGCGCCAGCAGCCAAGAGGGAGGGTCACCCCTCCACTTT.

In DNA form, the CDR3 reads TGTGCCAGCAGCGGGGGAAGGGGGAGAGAGACCCAGTACTTC. Translating gives CASSGGRGRETQYF. The chain is built from TRBV9 and TRBJ2-5; possible D gene TRBD1, 6 bases. Trimming cost V 3 bases and J 4 bases, with 13 bases left between them. The CDR3 spans 14 residues. CDR1 and CDR2 from the germline V gene are SGDLS and YYNGEE.

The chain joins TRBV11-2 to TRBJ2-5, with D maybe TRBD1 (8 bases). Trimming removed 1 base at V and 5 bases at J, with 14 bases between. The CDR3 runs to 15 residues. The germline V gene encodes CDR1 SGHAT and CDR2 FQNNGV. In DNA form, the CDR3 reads TGTGCCAGCAGCTTAGGTGGACAGGGAGGGGAGACCCAGTACTTC. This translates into CASSLGGQGGETQYF.